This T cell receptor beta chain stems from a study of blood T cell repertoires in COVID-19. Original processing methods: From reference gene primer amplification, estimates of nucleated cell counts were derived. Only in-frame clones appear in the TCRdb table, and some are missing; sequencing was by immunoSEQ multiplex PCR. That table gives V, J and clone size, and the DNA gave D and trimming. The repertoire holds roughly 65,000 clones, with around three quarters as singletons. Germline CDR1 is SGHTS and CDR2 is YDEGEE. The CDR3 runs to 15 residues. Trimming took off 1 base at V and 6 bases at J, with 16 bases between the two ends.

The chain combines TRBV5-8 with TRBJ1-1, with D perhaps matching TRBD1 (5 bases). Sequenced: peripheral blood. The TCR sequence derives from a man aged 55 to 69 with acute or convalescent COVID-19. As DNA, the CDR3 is TGTGCCAGCAGCTTGCGTCCGGGGGGATTCTCTGAAGCTTTCTTT. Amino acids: CASSLRPGGFSEAFF. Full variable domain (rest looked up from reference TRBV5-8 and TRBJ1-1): EAGVTQSPTHLIKTRGQQATLRCSPISGHTSVYWYQQALGLGLQFLLWYDEGEERNRGNFPPRFSGRQFPNYSSELNVNALELEDSALYLCASSLRPGGFSEAFFGQGTRLTVV.